The clone carrying this T cell receptor (beta chain) was found a few times. Antigen: not known. The data were taken from a study of lymphopenia after photon versus proton radiotherapy. Overall study results and limits: After lymphocyte nadir, photon-treated repertoires showed oligoclonal expansion, especially CD8+ Temra.

V dropped 2 bases and J dropped 0 bases, with 15 bases sitting between them. This CDR3 is 16 amino acids long. Germline CDR1 and CDR2: SGHRS and YFSETQ. Profiled with immunoSEQ multiplex PCR; TCRdb holds only in-frame clones, not every one. The table has more than 70,000 clones, over 70% seen once; the top ten hold over 1.1%. The clonotype comes from a man aged 55 to 70 with pancreatic cancer. The rearrangement links TRBV5-1 to TRBJ2-7; tentatively, D is TRBD1 (6 bases). The sequences come from peripheral blood, collected from a patient treated with proton-based radiotherapy. The CDR3 here is CASSFGGSGASYEQYF. DNA for the CDR3: TGCGCCAGCAGCTTTGGGGGTTCAGGGGCCTCCTACGAGCAGTACTTC.